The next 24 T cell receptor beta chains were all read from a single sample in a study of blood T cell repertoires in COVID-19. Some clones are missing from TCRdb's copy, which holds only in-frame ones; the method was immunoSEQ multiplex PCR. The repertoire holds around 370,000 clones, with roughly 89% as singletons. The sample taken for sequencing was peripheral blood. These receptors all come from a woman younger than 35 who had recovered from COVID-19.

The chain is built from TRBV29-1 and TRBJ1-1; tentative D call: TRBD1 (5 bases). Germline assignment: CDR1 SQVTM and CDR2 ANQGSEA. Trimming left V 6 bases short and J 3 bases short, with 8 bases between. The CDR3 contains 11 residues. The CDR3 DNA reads TGCAGCGTGGGGGGTGACACTGAAGCTTTCTTT. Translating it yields CSVGGDTEAFF.

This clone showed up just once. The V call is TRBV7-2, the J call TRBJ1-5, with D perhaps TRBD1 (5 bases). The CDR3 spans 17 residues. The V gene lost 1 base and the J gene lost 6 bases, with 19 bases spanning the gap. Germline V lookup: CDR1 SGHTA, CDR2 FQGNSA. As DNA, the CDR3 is TGTGCCAGCAGCTTAGGTAGGGGTGTGTCAGGCAGTCAGCCCCAGCATTTT. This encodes CASSLGRGVSGSQPQHF. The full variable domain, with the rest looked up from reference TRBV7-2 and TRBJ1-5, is GAGVSQSPSNKVTEKGKDVELRCDPISGHTALYWYRQSLGQGLEFLIYFQGNSAPDKSGLPSDRFSAERTGGSVSTLTIQRTQQEDSAVYLCASSLGRGVSGSQPQHFGDGTRLSIL.

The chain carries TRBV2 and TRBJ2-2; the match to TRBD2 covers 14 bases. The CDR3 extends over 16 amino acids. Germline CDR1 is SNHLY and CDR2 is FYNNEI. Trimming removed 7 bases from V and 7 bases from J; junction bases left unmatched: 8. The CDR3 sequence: CASKVGLAGGGGELFF. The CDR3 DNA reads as TGTGCCAGCAAGGTTGGACTAGCGGGAGGTGGCGGGGAGCTGTTTTTT.

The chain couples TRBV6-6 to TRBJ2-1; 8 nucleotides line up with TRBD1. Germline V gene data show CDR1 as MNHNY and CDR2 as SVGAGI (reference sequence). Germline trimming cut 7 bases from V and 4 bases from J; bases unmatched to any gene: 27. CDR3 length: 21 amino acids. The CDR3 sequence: CASNYREKQGVKRPDYNEQFF. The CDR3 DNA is TGTGCCAGCAACTACCGGGAAAAACAGGGGGTGAAGCGACCCGATTACAATGAGCAGTTCTTC.

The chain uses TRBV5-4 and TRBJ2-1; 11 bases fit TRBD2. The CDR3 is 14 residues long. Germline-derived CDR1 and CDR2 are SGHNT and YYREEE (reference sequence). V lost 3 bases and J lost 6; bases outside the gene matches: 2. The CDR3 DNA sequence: TGTGCCAGCAGCTCGACTAGCGGGGCCAATGAGCAGTTCTTC. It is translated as CASSSTSGANEQFF. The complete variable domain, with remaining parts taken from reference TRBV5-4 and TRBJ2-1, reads ETGVTQSPTHLIKTRGQQVTLRCSSQSGHNTVSWYQQALGQGPQFIFQYYREEENGRGNFPPRFSGLQFPNYSSELNVNALELDDSALYLCASSSTSGANEQFFGPGTRLTVL.

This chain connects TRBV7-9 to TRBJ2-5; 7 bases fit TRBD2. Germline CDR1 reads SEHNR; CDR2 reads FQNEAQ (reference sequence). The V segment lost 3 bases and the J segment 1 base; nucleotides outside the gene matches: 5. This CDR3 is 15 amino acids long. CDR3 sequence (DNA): TGTGCCAGCAGCTTGCCCACTAGCGCCCAAGAGACCCAGTACTTC. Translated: CASSLPTSAQETQYF.

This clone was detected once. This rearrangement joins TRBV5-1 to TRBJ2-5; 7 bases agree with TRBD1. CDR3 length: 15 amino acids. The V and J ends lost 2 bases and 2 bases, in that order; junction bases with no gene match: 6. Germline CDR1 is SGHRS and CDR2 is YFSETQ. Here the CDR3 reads CASSLQGFPQETQYF. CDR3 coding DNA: TGCGCCAGCAGCTTACAGGGGTTTCCTCAAGAGACCCAGTACTTC.

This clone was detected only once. The CDR3 region has the DNA TGTGCCAGCAGCGTTGGGACAGGGCATTATGGCTACACCTTC. Translation: CASSVGTGHYGYTF. The gene calls are TRBV9 and TRBJ1-2, with 9 nucleotides matching TRBD1. Germline CDR1 is SGDLS and CDR2 is YYNGEE. V shed 2 bases and J 5 bases; nucleotides not matched to a gene: 4. This CDR3 region has 14 residues.

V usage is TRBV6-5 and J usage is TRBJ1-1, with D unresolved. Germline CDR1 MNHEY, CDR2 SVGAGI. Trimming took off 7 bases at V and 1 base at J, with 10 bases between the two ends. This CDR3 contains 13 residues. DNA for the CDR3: TGTGCCAGCAATCGACAAACGAACACTGAAGCTTTCTTT. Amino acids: CASNRQTNTEAFF.

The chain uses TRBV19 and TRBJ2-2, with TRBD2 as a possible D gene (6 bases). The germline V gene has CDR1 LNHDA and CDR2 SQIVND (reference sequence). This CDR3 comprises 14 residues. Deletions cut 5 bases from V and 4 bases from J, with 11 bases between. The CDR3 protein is CASSLGGSTGELFF. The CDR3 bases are TGTGCCAGTAGTCTGGGGGGAAGCACCGGGGAGCTGTTTTTT. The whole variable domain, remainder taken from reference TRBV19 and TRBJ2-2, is DGGITQSPKYLFRKEGQNVTLSCEQNLNHDAMYWYRQDPGQGLRLIYYSQIVNDFQKGDIAEGYSVSREKKESFPLTVTSAQKNPTAFYLCASSLGGSTGELFFGEGSRLTVL.

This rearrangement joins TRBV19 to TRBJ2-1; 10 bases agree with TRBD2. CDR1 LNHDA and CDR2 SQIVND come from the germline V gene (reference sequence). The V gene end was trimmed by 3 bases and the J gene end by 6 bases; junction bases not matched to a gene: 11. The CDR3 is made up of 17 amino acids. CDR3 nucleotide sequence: TGTGCCAGTAGTATGGGGTCTAGCGGGAGTCTTCTCAATGAGCAGTTCTTC. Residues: CASSMGSSGSLLNEQFF.

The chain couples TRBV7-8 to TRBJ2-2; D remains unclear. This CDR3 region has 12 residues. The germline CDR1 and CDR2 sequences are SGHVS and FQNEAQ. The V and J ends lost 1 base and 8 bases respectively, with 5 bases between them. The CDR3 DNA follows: TGTGCCAGCAGCTTAGTTATAGGGGAGCTGTTTTTT. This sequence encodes CASSLVIGELFF.

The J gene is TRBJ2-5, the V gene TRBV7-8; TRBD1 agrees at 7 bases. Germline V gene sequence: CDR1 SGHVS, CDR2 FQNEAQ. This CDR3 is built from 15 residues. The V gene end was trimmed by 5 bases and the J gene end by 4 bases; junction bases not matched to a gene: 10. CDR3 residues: CASSPSDRERETQYF. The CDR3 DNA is TGTGCCAGCAGCCCTTCCGACAGGGAGAGAGAGACCCAGTACTTC.

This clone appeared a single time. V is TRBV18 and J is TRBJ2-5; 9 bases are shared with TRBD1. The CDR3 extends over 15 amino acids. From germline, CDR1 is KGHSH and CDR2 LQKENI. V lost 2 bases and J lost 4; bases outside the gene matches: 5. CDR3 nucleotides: TGTGCCAGCTCACCAAGGACAGGGGCGAGAGAGACCCAGTACTTC. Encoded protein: CASSPRTGARETQYF.

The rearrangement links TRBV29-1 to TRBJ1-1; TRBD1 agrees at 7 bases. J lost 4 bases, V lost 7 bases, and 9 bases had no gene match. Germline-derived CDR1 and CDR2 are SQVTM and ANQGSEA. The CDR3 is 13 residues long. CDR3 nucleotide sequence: TGCAGCGCAAGACAGGGATGGGGCACTGAAGCTTTCTTT. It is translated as CSARQGWGTEAFF.

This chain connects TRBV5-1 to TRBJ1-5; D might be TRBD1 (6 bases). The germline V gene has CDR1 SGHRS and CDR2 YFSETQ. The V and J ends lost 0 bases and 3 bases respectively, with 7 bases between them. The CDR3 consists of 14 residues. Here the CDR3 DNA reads TGCGCCAGCAGCTTGGGACAGGCCAATCAGCCCCAGCATTTT. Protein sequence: CASSLGQANQPQHF.

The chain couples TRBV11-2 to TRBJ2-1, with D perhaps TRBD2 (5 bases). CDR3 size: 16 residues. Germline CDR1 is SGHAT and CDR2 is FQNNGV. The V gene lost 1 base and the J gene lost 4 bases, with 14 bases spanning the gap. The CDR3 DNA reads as TGTGCCAGCAGCTTAGGGAAACTAGTGGGTTACAATGAGCAGTTCTTC. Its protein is CASSLGKLVGYNEQFF.

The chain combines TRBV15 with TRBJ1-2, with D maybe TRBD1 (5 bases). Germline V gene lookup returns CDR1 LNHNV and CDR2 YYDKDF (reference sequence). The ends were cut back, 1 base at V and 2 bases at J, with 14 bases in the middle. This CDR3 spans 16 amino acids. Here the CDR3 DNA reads TGTGCCACCAGCAGAGGGACACAACAACGAAACTATGGCTACACCTTC. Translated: CATSRGTQQRNYGYTF.

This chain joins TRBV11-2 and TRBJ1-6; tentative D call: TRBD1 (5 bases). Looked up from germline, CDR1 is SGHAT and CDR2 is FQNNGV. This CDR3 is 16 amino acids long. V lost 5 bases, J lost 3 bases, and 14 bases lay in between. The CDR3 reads CASSMQGRVYNSPLHF. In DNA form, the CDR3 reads TGTGCCAGCAGCATGCAGGGAAGGGTCTATAATTCACCCCTCCACTTT.

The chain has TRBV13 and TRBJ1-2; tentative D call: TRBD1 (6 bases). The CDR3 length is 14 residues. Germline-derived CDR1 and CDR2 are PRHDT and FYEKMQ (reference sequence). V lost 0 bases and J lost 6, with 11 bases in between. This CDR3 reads CASSLGRGEHGYTF. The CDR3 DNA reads TGTGCCAGCAGCTTAGGCAGGGGTGAACATGGCTACACCTTC.

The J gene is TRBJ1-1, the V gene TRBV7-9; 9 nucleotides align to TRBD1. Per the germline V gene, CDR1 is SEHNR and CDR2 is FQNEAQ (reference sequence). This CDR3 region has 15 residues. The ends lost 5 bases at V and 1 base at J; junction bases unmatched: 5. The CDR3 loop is CASSLPGQGNTEAFF. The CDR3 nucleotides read TGTGCCAGCAGCCTTCCGGGACAGGGGAACACTGAAGCTTTCTTT.

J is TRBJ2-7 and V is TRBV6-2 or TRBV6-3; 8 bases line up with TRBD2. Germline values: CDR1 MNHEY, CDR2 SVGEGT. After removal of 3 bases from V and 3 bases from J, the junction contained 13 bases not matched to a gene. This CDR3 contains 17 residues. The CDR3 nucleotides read TGTGCCAGCAGTTATCATTCTCGAGCAGCGGGGGTCTACGAGCAGTACGTC. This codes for CASSYHSRAAGVYEQYV.

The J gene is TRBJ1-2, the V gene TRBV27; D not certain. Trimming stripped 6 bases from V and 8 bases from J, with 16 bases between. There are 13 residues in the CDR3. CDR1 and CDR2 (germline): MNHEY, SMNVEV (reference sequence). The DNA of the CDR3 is TGTGCCAGCAGGACCTTAGGGCCGGGGGGCTACACCTTC. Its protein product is CASRTLGPGGYTF.

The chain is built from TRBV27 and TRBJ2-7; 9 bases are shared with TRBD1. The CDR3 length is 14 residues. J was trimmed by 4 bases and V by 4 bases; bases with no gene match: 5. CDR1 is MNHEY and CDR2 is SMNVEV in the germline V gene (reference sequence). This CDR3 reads CASSSPTGGYEQYV. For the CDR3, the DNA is TGTGCCAGCAGTTCTCCGACAGGGGGGTACGAGCAGTACGTC.